This T cell receptor (beta chain) came from a study of T cells in women clearing cervical HPV infection (dated 2018 in TCRdb). As for the study more broadly: Cases were about two dozen women with histologically confirmed HPV16-related CIN3 or worse, including 2 invasive cancers. The controls were around 26 women whose single incident HPV16 infection cleared within 12 months with no development of precancer or cancer. Case blood was taken at the visit when the lesion was first identified, whereas control blood was taken when infection was no longer detected. Among cases, blood sampling came a median of about 150 days after lesion detection, with an interquartile range of roughly 80 to 220 days. HLA typing was available for only a few women, so HLA type could not be excluded as a confounder. An exploratory proof-of-principle case-control study, nested within the Guanacaste HPV Natural History Study in Costa Rica, was conducted to compare TCR repertoires across cervical HPV16 outcomes. Cases and controls were matched on age within five years and on year of sample collection. Median age was 34 years in cases versus 38 in controls, and baseline characteristics did not differ significantly. In the parent cohort, 10,049 women aged 18 or older were enrolled in Guanacaste, Costa Rica, during 1993 to 1994 and then followed for approximately seven years. Five blinded duplicates per group were added as quality controls, giving approximately 60 samples: approximately 50 participants and 10 replicates.

General conclusions and limits of the study: TCR repertoire richness was significantly higher in CIN3+ cases than in controls across sequencing depths, while evenness did not differ. Random forest classifiers combining richness and V gene abundances distinguished cases from controls with an estimated AUC of about 0.8. The cross-sectional design could not show whether associations preceded infection or resulted from it; effector/memory subsets and HPV-specific T cells were not isolated. Cases had lower TRBV6-7 relative abundance than controls (around 0.11% versus 0.15%; Bonferroni P = 0.0008). Because the number of T cells in each sample was unknown, differences in richness could reflect differing T-cell content rather than repertoire biology.

Every participant had a single incident cervical HPV16 infection, and women with prevalent HPV16 infections were excluded. Cervical HPV DNA was detected by MY09/MY11 PCR and genotyped by dot-blot hybridization. Fifteen mL of heparinized blood were centrifuged, and the buffy coat was split into aliquots, frozen at -30 degrees C, and then kept at -80 degrees C. QIAGEN kits were used to extract genomic DNA from the buffy coat specimens. Note on this clone: It lacks a known antigen. The read ends 3 residues before the CDR3 terminus; that terminus is restored from the germline J gene.

The immunoSEQ assay used multiplex PCR to amplify TCR beta CDR3 regions from an average of about 1,200 ng of genomic DNA per sample. To correct primer bias, the assay used a complete synthetic TCR repertoire to set an amplification baseline. Amplicons were sequenced on the Illumina platform. For the original study's pipeline: Error correction of the sequences involved clustering with frequency ratios plus a modified nearest-neighbor algorithm, after which the sequences were analyzed in the immunoSEQ Analyzer using IMGT gene definitions. At each rarefaction depth, TCR richness and evenness were averaged across 20 rarefaction repeats, and any sample with fewer sequences than the depth was left out. Wilcoxon rank sum tests with FDR correction were used to compare relative abundances of V, D and J genes between the groups. For the blinded duplicates, the intraclass correlation was 95% to 96% for TCR richness and averaged about 76% across around 61 gene segments. Sourced from immuneACCESS, this table was stored by TCRdb with only in-frame sequences that have V and J called. A share of the clones is absent; for the studies checked, an unresolved V gene accounts for under half, and the remainder has no known explanation. The DNA was the basis for D and trimming; V, J and clone size are from that table. The sample's table covers 35,000 to 45,000 clones. The top ten clonotypes cover 0.95% to 1.5% of the sample.

As encoded in the germline V gene, CDR1 is KGHSH while CDR2 is LQKENI. Trimming accounts for 6 bases at V and 4 bases at J, while the number of junction bases matched to no gene is 14. CDR3 length: 16 amino acids, cysteine to phenylalanine. Only the CDR3 bases that were read are kept: 39 of them, in frame from base 1. Sequenced sample: blood buffy coat. The chain couples TRBV18 to TRBJ2-7, and TRBD1 aligns with 8 junction nucleotides. The TCR sequence derives from a woman between 18 and 75 years old with a cervical HPV16 infection that either progressed to CIN3+ or cleared (not recorded which). CDR3 bases read: TGTGCCAGCTCCCGCGGTCCGGGGACAGGTTTATACGAG. The resulting protein is CASSRGPGTGLYE. The full CDR3 reads CASSRGPGTGLYEQYF.